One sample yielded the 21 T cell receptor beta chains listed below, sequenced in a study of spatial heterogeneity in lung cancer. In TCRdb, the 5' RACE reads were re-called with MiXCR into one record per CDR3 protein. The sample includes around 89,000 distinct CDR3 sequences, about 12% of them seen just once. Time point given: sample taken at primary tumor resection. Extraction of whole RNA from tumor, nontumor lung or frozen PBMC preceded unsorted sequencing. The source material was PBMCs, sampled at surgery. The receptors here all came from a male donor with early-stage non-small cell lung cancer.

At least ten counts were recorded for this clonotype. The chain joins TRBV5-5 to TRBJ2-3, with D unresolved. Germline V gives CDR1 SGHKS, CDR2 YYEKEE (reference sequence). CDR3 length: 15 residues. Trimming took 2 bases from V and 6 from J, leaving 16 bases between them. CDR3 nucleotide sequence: TGTGCCAGCAGCTTACAAGACTTAGAGGTTGATACGCAGTATTTT. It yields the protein CASSLQDLEVDTQYF.

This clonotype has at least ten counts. The DNA of the CDR3 is TGCGCCAGCAGCTTGGGAGGACTAGCTCGAGATGAGCAGTTCTTC. It is translated as CASSLGGLARDEQFF. The chain has TRBV5-1 and TRBJ2-1; 8 bases line up with TRBD2. Germline CDR1 reads SGHRS; CDR2 reads YFSETQ. CDR3 size: 15 residues. With V trimmed by 0 bases and J by 8 bases, 7 bases remained unmatched.

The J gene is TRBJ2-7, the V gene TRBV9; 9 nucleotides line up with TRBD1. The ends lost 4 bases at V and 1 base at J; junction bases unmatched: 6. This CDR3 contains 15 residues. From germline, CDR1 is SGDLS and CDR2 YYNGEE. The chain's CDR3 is CASSPGQGDSYEQYF. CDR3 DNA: TGTGCCAGCAGCCCGGGACAGGGAGATTCCTACGAGCAGTACTTC.

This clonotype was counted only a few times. The CDR3 nucleotides read TGTGCCAGCAGCGACGCCGGGACAGGGGTAGACTATGGCTACACCTTC. Translating gives CASSDAGTGVDYGYTF. This chain joins TRBV3-1 and TRBJ1-2, with TRBD1 matching over 10 bases. The germline CDR1 and CDR2 sequences are LGHDT and YNNKEL (reference sequence). Germline trimming cut 5 bases from V and 3 bases from J; bases unmatched to any gene: 9. The CDR3 has 16 residues.

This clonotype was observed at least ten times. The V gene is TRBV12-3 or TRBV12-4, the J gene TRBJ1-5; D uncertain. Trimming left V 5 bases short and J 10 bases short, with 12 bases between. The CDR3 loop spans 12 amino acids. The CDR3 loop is CASSTDNRPQHF. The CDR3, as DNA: TGTGCCAGCAGTACCGATAATCGACCCCAGCATTTT.

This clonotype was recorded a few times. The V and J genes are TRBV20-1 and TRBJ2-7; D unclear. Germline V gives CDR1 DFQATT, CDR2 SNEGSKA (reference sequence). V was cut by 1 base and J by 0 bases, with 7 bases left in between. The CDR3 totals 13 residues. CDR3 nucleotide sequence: TGCAGTGCTAGAGTCCAAGGCTCCTACGAGCAGTACTTC. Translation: CSARVQGSYEQYF.

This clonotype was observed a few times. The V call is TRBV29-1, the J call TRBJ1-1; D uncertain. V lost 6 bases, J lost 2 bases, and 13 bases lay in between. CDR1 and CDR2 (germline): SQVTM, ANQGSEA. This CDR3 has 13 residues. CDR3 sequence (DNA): TGCAGCGTGGCCGGACGGCGTAACACTGAAGCTTTCTTT. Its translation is CSVAGRRNTEAFF. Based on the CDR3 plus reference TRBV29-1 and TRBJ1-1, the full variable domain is SAVISQKPSRDICQRGTSLTIQCQVDSQVTMMFWYRQQPGQSLTLIATANQGSEATYESGFVIDKFPISRPNLTFSTLTVSNMSPEDSSIYLCSVAGRRNTEAFFGQGTRLTVV.

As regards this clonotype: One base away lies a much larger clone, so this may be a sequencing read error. This CDR3 reads CTSSPRDSRNNSPLHF. The CDR3 nucleotides are TGTACCAGCAGCCCTCGCGACAGCCGAAATAATTCACCCCTCCACTTT. The chain has TRBV7-9 and TRBJ1-6; possible D gene TRBD1, 5 bases. CDR1 is SEHNR, CDR2 FQNEAQ, per germline (reference sequence). CDR3 length equals 16 residues.

The chain's CDR3 is CASLGGTGTGMEYF. CDR3 DNA sequence: TGTGCCAGCTTGGGGGGAACCGGGACAGGGATGGAGTACTTC. The V call is TRBV2, the J call TRBJ2-7, with 9 nucleotides matching TRBD1. The J segment lost 11 bases and the V segment lost 8 bases, leaving 16 bases of the junction unmatched. CDR3 length: 14 residues. Germline loops: CDR1 SNHLY, CDR2 FYNNEI.

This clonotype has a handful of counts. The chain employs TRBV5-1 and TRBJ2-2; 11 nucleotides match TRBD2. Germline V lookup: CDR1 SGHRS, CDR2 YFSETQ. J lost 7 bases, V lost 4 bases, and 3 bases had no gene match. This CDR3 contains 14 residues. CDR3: CASSIGTSGGELFF. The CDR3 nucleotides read TGCGCCAGCAGCATTGGGACTAGCGGCGGGGAGCTGTTTTTT. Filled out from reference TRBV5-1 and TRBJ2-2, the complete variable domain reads KAGVTQTPRYLIKTRGQQVTLSCSPISGHRSVSWYQQTPGQGLQFLFEYFSETQRNKGNFPGRFSGRQFSNSRSEMNVSTLELGDSALYLCASSIGTSGGELFFGEGSRLTVL.

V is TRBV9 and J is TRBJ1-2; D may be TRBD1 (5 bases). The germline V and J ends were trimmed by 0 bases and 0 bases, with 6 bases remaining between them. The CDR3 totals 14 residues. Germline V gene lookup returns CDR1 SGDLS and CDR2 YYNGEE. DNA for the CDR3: TGTGCCAGCAGCGTAGGACAGACTAACTATGGCTACACCTTC. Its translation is CASSVGQTNYGYTF.

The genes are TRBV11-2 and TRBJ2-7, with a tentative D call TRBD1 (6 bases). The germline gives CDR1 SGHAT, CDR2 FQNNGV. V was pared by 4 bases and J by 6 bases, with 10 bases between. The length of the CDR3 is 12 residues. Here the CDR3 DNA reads TGTGCCAGCAGCTCGGACAGCGGCGAGCAGTACTTC. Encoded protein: CASSSDSGEQYF.

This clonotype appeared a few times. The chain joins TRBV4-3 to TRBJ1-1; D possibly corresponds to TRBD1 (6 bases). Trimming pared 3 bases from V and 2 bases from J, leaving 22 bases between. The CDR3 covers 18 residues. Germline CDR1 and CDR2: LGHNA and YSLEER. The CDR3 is CASSHPSRGRHLNTEAFF. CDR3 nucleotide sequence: TGCGCCAGCAGCCACCCTTCCAGGGGTCGGCACTTAAACACTGAAGCTTTCTTT.

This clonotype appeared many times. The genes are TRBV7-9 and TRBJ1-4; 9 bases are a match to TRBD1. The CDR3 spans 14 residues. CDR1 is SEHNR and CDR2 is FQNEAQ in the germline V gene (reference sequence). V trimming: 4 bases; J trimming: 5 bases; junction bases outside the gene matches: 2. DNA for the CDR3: TGTGCCAGCAGCTCCGGACAGGGGAATGAAAAACTGTTTTTT. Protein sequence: CASSSGQGNEKLFF.

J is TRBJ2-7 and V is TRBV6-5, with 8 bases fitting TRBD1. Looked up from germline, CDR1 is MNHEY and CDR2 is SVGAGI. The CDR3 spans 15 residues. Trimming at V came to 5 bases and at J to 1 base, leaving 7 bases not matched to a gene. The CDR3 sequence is CASSEYGDRSYEQYF. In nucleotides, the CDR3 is TGTGCCAGCAGTGAGTACGGGGACAGGTCCTACGAGCAGTACTTC.

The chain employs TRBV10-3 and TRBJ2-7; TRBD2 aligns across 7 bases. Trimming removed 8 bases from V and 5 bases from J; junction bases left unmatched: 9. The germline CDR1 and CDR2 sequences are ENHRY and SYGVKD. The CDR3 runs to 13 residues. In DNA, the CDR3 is TGTGCCATCGGACCCCCAGGGACTAACGAGCAGTACTTC. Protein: CAIGPPGTNEQYF.

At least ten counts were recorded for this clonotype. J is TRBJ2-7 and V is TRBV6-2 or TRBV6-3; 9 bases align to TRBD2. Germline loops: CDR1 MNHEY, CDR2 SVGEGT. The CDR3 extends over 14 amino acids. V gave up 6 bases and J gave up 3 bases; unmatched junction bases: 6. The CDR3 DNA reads TGTGCCAGCAGAGTCAGCGGGGGGAGCTACGAGCAGTACTTC. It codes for CASRVSGGSYEQYF.

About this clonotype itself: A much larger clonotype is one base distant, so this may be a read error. The CDR3 loop reads CASSYAMAGFTEAFF. CDR3 sequence (DNA): TGTGCCAGCAGTTACGCGATGGCAGGGTTCACTGAAGCTTTCTTT. The V call is TRBV6-6, the J call TRBJ1-1, with D possibly being TRBD1 (5 bases). Trimming took 2 bases from V and 4 from J, leaving 14 bases between them. Germline CDR1 is MNHNY and CDR2 is SVGAGI (reference sequence). The CDR3 extends over 15 amino acids.

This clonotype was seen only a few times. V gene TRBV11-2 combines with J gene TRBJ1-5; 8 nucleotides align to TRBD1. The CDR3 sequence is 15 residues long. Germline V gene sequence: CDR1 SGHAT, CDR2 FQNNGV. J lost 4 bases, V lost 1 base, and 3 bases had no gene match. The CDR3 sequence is CASSLGTGINQPQHF. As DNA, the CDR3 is TGTGCCAGCAGCTTAGGGACAGGGATAAATCAGCCCCAGCATTTT.

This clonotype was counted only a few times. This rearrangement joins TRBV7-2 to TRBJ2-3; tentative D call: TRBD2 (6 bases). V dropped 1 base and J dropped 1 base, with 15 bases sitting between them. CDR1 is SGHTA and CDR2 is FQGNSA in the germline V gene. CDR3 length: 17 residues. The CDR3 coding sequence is TGTGCCAGCAGCTTAGGCGGGGATGCTCTCGGCACAGATACGCAGTATTTT. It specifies CASSLGGDALGTDTQYF. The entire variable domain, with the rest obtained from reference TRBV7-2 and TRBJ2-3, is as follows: GAGVSQSPSNKVTEKGKDVELRCDPISGHTALYWYRQSLGQGLEFLIYFQGNSAPDKSGLPSDRFSAERTGGSVSTLTIQRTQQEDSAVYLCASSLGGDALGTDTQYFGPGTRLTVL.

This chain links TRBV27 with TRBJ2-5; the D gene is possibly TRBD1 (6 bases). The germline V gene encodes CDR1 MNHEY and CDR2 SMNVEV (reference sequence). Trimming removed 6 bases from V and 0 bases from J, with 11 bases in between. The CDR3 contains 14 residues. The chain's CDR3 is CASSSRGNQETQYF. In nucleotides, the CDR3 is TGTGCCAGCAGCTCTAGGGGGAACCAAGAGACCCAGTACTTC.